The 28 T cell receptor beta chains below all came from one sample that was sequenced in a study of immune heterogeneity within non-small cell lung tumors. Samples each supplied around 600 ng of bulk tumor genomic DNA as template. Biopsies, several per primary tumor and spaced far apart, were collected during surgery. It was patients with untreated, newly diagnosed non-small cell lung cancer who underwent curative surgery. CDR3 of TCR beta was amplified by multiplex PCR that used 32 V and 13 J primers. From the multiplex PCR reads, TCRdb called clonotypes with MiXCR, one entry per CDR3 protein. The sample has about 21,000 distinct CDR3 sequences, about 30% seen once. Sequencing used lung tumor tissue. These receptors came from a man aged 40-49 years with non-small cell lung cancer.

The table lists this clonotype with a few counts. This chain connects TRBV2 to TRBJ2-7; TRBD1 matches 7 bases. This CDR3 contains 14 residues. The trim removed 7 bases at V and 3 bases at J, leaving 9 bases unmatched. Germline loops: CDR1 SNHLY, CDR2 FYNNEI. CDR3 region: CASNEDRTHYEQYF. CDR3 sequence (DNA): TGTGCCAGCAACGAGGACAGGACCCACTACGAGCAGTACTTC.

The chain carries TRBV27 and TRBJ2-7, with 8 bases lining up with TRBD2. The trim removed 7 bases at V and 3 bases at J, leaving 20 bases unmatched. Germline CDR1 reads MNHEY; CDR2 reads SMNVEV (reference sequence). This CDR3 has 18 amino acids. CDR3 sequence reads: CASMGGTRGAREGYEQYF. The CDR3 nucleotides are TGTGCCAGCATGGGGGGGACTAGGGGAGCCCGCGAAGGCTACGAGCAGTACTTC.

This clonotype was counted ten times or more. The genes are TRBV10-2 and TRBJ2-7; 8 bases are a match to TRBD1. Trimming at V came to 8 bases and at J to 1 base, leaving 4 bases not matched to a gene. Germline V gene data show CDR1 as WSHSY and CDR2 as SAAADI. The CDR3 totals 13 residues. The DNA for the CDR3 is TGCGCCAGCGGCAGGGGGCTTTCCTACGAGCAGTACTTC. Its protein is CASGRGLSYEQYF.

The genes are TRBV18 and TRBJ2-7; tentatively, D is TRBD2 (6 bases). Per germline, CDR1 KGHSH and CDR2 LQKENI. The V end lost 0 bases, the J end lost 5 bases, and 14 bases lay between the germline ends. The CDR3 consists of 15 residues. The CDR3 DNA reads TGTGCCAGCTCACCACCGGAACGGGAGAGGAACGAGCAGTACTTC. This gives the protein CASSPPERERNEQYF.

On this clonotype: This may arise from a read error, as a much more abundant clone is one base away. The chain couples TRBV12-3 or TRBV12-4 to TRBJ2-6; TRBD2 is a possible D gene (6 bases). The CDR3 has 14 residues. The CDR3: CAGSWRAGANVLTF. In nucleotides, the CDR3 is TGTGCCGGCAGTTGGAGGGCTGGGGCCAACGTCCTGACTTTC.

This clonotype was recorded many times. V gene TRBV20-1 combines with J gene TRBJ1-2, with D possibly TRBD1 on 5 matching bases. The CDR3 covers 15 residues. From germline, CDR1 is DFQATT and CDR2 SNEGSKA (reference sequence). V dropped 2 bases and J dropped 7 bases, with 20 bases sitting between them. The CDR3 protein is CSARSGGRESGGYTF. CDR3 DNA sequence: TGCAGTGCTAGATCCGGGGGGAGGGAAAGTGGTGGCTACACCTTC.

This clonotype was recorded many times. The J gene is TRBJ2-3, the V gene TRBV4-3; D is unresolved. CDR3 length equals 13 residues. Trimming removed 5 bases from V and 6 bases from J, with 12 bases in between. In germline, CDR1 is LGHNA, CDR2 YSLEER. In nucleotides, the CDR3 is TGCGCCAGCAGCTCCCGGAAGAGCGATACGCAGTATTTT. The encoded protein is CASSSRKSDTQYF.

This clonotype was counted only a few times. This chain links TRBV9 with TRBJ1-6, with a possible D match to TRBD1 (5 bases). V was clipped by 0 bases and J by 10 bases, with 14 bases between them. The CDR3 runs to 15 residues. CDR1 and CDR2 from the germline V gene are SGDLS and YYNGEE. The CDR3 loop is CASSVEEGVGSPLHF. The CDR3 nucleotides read TGTGCCAGCAGCGTAGAGGAAGGGGTGGGGTCACCCCTCCACTTT.

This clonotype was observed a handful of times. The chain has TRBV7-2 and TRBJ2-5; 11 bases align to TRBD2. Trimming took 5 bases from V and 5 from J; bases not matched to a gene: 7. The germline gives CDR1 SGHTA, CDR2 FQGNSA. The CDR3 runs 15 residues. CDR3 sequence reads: CASSVTSGRVETQYF. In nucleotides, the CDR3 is TGTGCCAGCAGCGTCACTAGCGGGAGAGTGGAGACCCAGTACTTC.

This chain's CDR3 is CASSLEGHQTPLHF. The CDR3, as DNA: TGCGCCAGCAGCTTGGAGGGACACCAAACACCCCTCCACTTT. The chain combines TRBV5-1 with TRBJ1-6; tentative D call: TRBD1 (6 bases). Between the trimmed V and J ends, which lost 0 bases and 11 bases, there was a span of 12 bases. The germline CDR1 and CDR2 sequences are SGHRS and YFSETQ. The CDR3 sequence is 14 residues long.

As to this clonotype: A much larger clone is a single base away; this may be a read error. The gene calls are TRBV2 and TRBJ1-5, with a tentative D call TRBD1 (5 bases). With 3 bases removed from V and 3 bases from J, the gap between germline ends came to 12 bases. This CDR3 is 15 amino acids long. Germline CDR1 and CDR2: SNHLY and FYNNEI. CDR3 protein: CASSDFGTINQPQHF. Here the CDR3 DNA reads TGTGCCAGCAGTGATTTCGGGACTATCAATCAGCCCCAGCATTTT.

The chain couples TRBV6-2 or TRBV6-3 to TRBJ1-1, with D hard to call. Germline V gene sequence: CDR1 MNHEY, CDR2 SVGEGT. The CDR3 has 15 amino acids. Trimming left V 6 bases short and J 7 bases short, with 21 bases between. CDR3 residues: CASSPPEGRGIEAFF. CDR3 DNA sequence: TGTGCCAGCAGCCCTCCGGAGGGCCGGGGAATTGAAGCTTTCTTT.

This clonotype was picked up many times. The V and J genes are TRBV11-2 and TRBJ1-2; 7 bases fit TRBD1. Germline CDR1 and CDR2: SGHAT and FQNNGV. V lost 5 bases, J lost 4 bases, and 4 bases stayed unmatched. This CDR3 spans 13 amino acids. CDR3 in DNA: TGTGCCAGCAGCCCGACAGGGTTCTATGGCTACACCTTC. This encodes CASSPTGFYGYTF.

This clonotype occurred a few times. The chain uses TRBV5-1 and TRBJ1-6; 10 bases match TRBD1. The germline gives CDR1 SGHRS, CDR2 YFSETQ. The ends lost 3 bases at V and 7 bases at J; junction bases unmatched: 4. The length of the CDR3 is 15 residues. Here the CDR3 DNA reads TGCGCCAGCAGCTGGGACAGGGGTGACAATTCACCCCTCCACTTT. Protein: CASSWDRGDNSPLHF.

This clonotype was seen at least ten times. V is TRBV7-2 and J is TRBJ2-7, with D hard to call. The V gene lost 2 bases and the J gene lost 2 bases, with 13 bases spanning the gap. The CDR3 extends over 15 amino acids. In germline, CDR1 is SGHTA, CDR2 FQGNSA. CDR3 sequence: CASSLMAHEAYEQYF. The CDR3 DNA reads TGTGCCAGCAGCTTAATGGCCCACGAAGCCTACGAGCAGTACTTC.

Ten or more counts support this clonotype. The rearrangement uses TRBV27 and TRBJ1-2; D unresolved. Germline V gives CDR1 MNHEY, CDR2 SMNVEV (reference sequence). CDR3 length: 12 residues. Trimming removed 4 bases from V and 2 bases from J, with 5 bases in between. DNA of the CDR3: TGTGCCAGCAGTTCCACAAACTATGGCTACACCTTC. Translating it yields CASSSTNYGYTF.

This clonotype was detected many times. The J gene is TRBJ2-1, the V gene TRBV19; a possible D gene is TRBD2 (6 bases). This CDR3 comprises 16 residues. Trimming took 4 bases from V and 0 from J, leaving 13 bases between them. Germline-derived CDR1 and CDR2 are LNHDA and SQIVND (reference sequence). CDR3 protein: CASSTAATSSYNEQFF. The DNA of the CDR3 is TGTGCCAGTAGTACCGCCGCGACTAGCTCCTACAATGAGCAGTTCTTC.

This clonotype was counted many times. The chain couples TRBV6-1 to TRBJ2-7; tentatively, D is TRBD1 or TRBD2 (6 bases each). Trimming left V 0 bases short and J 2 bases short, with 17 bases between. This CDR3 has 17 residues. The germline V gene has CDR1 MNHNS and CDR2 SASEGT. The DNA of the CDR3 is TGTGCCAGCAGTGAAGCTGTCTGGGGGGCCGCCACCTACGAGCAGTACTTC. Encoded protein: CASSEAVWGAATYEQYF.

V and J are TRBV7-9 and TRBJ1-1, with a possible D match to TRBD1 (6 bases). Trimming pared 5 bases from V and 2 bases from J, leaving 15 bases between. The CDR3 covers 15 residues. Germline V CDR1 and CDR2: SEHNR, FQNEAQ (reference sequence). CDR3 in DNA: TGTGCCAGCAGCCCAGGACAGCCCGCTAACACTGAAGCTTTCTTT. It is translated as CASSPGQPANTEAFF.

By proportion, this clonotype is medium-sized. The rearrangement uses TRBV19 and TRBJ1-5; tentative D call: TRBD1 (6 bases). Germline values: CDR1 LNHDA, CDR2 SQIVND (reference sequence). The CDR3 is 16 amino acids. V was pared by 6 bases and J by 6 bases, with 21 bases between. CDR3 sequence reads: CASRARGGGNGQPQHF. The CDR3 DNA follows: TGTGCCAGTAGGGCCAGGGGAGGCGGTAACGGTCAGCCCCAGCATTTT.

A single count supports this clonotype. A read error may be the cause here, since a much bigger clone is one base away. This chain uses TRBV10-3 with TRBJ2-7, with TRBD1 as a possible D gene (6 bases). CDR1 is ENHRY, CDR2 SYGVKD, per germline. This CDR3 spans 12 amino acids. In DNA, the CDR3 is TGTGCCATCAGAGGACAGTCCTACGAGAAGTACTTC. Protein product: CAIRGQSYEKYF.

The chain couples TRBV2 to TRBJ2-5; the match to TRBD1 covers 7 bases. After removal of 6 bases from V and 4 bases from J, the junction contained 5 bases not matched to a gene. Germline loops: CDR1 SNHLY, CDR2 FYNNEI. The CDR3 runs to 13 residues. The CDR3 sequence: CASSAQGRETQYF. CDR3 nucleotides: TGTGCCAGCAGCGCACAGGGGAGAGAGACCCAGTACTTC.

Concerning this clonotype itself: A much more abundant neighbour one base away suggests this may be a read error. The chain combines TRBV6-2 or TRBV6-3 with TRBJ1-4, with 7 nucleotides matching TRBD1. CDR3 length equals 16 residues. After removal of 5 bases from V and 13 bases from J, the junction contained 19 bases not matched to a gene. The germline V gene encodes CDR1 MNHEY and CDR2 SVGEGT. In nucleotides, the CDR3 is TGTGCCAGCAGTGAGGGAACAGGGGTTACGCAGGGAGTACTGTTTTTT. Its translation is CASSEGTGVTQGVLFF.

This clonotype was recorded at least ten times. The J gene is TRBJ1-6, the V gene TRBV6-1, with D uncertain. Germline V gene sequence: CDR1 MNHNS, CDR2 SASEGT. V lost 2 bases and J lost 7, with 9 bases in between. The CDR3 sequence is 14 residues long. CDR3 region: CASSELNPNSPLHF. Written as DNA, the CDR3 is TGTGCCAGCAGTGAACTAAACCCGAATTCACCCCTCCACTTT.

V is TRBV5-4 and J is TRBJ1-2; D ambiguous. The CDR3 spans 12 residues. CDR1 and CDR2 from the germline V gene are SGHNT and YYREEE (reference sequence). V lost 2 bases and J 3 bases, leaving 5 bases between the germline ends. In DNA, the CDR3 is TGTGCCAGCAGCTTTTCGGACTATGGCTACACCTTC. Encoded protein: CASSFSDYGYTF.

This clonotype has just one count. CDR3 amino acids: CASGGVLDRWNQPQHF. CDR3 nucleotide sequence: TGTGCTAGTGGTGGGGTTCTTGACAGGTGGAATCAGCCCCAGCATTTT. The rearrangement joins TRBV12-5 to TRBJ1-5, with a tentative D call TRBD1 (6 bases). Trimming removed 5 bases at V and 4 bases at J, with 18 bases between. Per germline, CDR1 LGHNT and CDR2 FRNRAP. This CDR3 comprises 16 residues.

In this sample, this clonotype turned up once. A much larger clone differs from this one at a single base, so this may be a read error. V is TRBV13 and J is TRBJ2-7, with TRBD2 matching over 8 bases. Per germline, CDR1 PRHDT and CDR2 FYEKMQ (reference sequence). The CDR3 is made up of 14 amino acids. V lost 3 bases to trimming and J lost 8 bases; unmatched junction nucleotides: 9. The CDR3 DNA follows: TGTGCCAGCAGCTTCAGCGGGAGTCTCGGCAAGCAGTACTTC. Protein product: CASSFSGSLGKQYF.

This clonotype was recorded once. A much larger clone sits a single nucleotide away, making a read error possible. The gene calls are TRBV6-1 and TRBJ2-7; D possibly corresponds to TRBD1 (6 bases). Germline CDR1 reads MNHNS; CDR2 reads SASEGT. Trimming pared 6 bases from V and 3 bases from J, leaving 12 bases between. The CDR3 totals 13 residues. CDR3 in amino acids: CASSRIGGYEQYF. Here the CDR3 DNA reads TGTGCCAGCAGCAGGATAGGGGGCTACGAGCAGTACTTC.